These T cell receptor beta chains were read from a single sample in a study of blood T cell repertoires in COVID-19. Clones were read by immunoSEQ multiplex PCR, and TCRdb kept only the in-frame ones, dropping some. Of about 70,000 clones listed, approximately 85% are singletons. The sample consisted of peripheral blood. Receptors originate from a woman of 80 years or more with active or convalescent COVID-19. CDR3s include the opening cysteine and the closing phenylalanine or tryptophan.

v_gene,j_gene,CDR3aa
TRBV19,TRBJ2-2,CASSSGGYNTGELFF
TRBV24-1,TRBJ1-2,CATSDPTAFYGYTF
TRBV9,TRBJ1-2,CASSPILRAAYGYTF
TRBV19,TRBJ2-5,CASSIRLRAGNEETQYF
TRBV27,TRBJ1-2,CASSFSGRGSGYTF
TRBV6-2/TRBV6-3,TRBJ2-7,CASSPRGGLREQYF
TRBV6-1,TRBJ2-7,CASSEGRDEQYF
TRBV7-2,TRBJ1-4,CASSLGAGEKLFF
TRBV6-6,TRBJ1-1,CASSYGETRNTEAFF
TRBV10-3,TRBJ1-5,CAISEAGGNQPQHF
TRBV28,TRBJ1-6,CASSLGTGVSPLHF
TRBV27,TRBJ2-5,CASSRTRDREETQYF
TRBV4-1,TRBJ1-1,CASSHIKDPGAFF
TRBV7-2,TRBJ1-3,CASSLATRVSGNTIYF
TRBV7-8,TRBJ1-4,CASSLGSGRLTNEKLFF
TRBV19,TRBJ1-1,CASSMQDTEAFF
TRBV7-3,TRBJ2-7,CASSLSESWGTSWDEQYF
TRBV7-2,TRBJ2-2,CASSLRGGQNTGELFF
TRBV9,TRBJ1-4,CASSVLGTGPGLGEKLFF
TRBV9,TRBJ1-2,CASSVGGGPLRGYTF
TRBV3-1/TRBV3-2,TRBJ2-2,CASSQDRLTGELFF
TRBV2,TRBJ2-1,CASTRQGASNEQFF
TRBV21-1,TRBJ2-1,CASSKSWGQGSLRPYNEQFF
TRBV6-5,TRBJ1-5,CASRDRYSNQPQHF
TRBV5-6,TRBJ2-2,CATHGILTGELFF
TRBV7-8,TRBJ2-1,CASSLAWTSGGYNEQFF
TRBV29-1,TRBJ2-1,CSVEGAGNEQFF
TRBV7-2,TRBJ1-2,CASSLVAAGVYGYTF
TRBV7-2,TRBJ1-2,CASSLGGWRGYTF
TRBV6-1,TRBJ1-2,CASSDRDRVDGYTF
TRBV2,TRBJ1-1,CASSEARARSEAFF
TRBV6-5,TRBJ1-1,CASSYSFGTEAFF
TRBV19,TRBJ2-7,CASTSWGGSYEQYF
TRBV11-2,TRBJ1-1,CASSLMITMNTEAFF
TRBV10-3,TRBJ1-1,CATAGMGGNEAFF
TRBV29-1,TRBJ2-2,CSGIAGGNGELFF
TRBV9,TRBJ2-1,CASSVAGSAVYNEQFF
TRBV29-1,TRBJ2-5,CSVDSTGQETQYF
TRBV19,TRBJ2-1,CASRIRTGKNEQFF
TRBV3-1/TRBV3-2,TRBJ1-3,CASSQSDKTGNTIYF
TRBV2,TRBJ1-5,CASSDQGGSNQPQHF
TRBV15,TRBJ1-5,CATSRDLTAFSNQPQHF
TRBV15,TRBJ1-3,CATSRVYGQAVPGNTIYF
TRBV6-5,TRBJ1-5,CASRPGQPNQPQHF
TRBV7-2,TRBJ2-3,CASRKDFGTQYF
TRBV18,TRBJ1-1,CASSPTGGYTEAFF
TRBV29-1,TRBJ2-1,CSVQRGADEQFF
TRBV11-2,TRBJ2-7,CASSLDLYEQYF
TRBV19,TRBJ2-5,CASSINRGETQYF
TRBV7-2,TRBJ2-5,CASSLEGARGDLQETQYF
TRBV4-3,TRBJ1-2,CASSRETSNYGYTF
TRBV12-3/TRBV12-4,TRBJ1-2,CASSLRQGTGYTF
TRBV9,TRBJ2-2,CASSLWTSNTGELFF
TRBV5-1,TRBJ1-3,CASSLVSRVLAPGNTIYF